The rows below give T cell receptor beta chains drawn from one sample of a study of CD8 T cells in Susac syndrome. A single record per CDR3 protein comes from TCRdb applying MiXCR to the immunoSEQ multiplex PCR reads. The sample carries about 200,000 distinct CDR3 sequences, about 95% recorded once. Sequenced input: CD4+ T cells from PBMCs. Receptor source: a human donor in good health. The CDR3 runs from the conserved cysteine through the conserved F or W. A D gene is named only where the DNA matches it firmly. Only part of the rows carry a size: once, few, many, or a class if the clone is expanded.

J	length	D	size	V	CDR3	DNA
TRBJ1-2	12	NA	NA	TRBV11-2	CASSLSRARYTF	TGTGCCAGCAGCTTATCCAGGGCGAGGTACACCTTC
TRBJ2-1	19	TRBD2	NA	TRBV7-2	CASSSGLAGEFSSYNEQFF	TGTGCCAGCAGCTCTGGACTAGCGGGAGAGTTTAGCTCCTACAATGAGCAGTTCTTC
TRBJ2-1	15	TRBD2	NA	TRBV30	CAWSVVSGGYNEQFF	TGTGCCTGGAGTGTAGTTAGCGGGGGATATAATGAGCAGTTCTTC
TRBJ1-1	15	NA	once	TRBV18	CASSPPGLWGTEAFF	TGTGCCAGCTCACCACCGGGGTTGTGGGGGACTGAAGCTTTCTTT
TRBJ1-5	15	TRBD1	NA	TRBV9	CASSPGTGGNQPQHF	TGTGCCAGCAGCCCTGGGACAGGGGGCAATCAGCCCCAGCATTTT
TRBJ2-3	16	TRBD2	NA	TRBV4-1	CASSQGAGGRTDTQYF	TGCGCCAGCAGCCAAGGAGCGGGGGGTAGGACAGATACGCAGTATTTT
TRBJ2-3	14	NA	NA	TRBV6-5	CASRAPDAADTQYF	TGTGCCAGCAGGGCCCCGGATGCAGCAGATACGCAGTATTTT
TRBJ1-1	13	NA	NA	TRBV7-7	CASSADLNTEAFF	TGTGCCAGCAGCGCAGACCTGAACACTGAAGCTTTCTTT
TRBJ1-2	11	NA	once	TRBV29-1	CSVEETYGYTF	TGCAGCGTTGAAGAGACGTATGGCTACACCTTC
TRBJ2-2	17	TRBD1	NA	TRBV9	CASSVGRDRGRTGELFF	TGTGCCAGCAGCGTAGGGAGGGACAGGGGAAGAACCGGGGAGCTGTTTTTT
TRBJ1-2	13	NA	NA	TRBV5-4	CASSSLFNYGYTF	TGTGCCAGCAGCTCATTATTTAACTATGGCTACACCTTC
TRBJ2-2	11	NA	NA	TRBV2	CASRYSGELFF	TGTGCCAGCAGATACAGCGGGGAGCTGTTTTTT
TRBJ1-2	12	NA	NA	TRBV30	CASTPSIHGYTF	TGTGCCTCTACCCCTAGCATTCACGGCTACACCTTC
TRBJ1-2	15	TRBD1	NA	TRBV20-1	CSADPGQGGGYGYTF	TGCAGTGCCGATCCGGGACAGGGGGGTGGCTATGGCTACACCTTC
TRBJ2-5	13	NA	NA	TRBV29-1	CSVEWRESETQYF	TGCAGCGTTGAGTGGCGGGAATCGGAGACCCAGTACTTC
TRBJ2-3	14	NA	few	TRBV7-9	CASSLGLSGDTQYF	TGTGCCAGCAGCCTCGGTCTATCCGGGGATACGCAGTATTTT
TRBJ2-1	12	NA	NA	TRBV4-1	CASSQAMNEQFF	TGCGCCAGCAGCCAAGCAATGAATGAGCAGTTCTTC
TRBJ2-5	11	NA	NA	TRBV30	CAWSDEGTQYF	TGTGCCTGGAGTGACGAAGGGACCCAGTACTTC
TRBJ2-1	15	NA	NA	TRBV12-5	CASGNVIGGHGEQFF	TGTGCTAGTGGTAACGTTATCGGGGGGCATGGTGAGCAGTTCTTC
TRBJ2-2	15	TRBD2	NA	TRBV9	CASNLGGRAAGELFF	TGTGCCAGCAACCTTGGCGGGAGGGCCGCCGGGGAGCTGTTTTTT
TRBJ2-7	15	NA	NA	TRBV15	CATSRSRQGIYEQYF	TGTGCCACCTCCAGATCGCGCCAGGGGATCTACGAGCAGTACTTC
TRBJ1-5	13	TRBD1	NA	TRBV20-1	CSANRGGNQPQHF	TGCAGTGCTAACAGGGGCGGCAATCAGCCCCAGCATTTT
TRBJ1-5	12	NA	NA	TRBV29-1	CSVGGLSEAQHF	TGCAGCGTTGGAGGGCTTAGTGAGGCCCAGCATTTT
TRBJ2-1	15	NA	once	TRBV7-8	CASSLVASPYNEQFF	TGTGCCAGCAGCTTAGTGGCTAGTCCCTACAATGAGCAGTTCTTC
TRBJ1-5	12	NA	NA	TRBV24-1	CATSDQDQPQHF	TGTGCCACCAGTGACCAGGATCAGCCCCAGCATTTT
TRBJ2-1	16	TRBD2	NA	TRBV15	CATSRDAAGGYNEQFF	TGTGCCACCAGCAGAGATGCAGCGGGGGGATACAATGAGCAGTTCTTC
TRBJ2-1	14	NA	NA	TRBV9	CASSVEANLNEQFF	TGTGCCAGCAGCGTAGAGGCCAACTTGAATGAGCAGTTCTTC
TRBJ1-1	18	NA	NA	TRBV20-1	CSARIGAPRSAQNTEAFF	TGCAGTGCTAGAATAGGGGCTCCCCGCAGCGCTCAGAACACTGAAGCTTTCTTT
TRBJ2-1	12	NA	NA	TRBV27	CASSLPGAEQFF	TGTGCCAGCAGTTTACCGGGGGCTGAGCAGTTCTTC
TRBJ2-5	15	NA	NA	TRBV15	CATSPGGAGRETQYF	TGTGCCACCAGCCCTGGGGGTGCAGGGCGGGAGACCCAGTACTTC
TRBJ2-5	13	NA	NA	TRBV27	CASSSRWQETQYF	TGTGCCAGCAGCTCCAGGTGGCAAGAGACCCAGTACTTC
TRBJ2-5	13	NA	once	TRBV29-1	CSVDGGNQETQYF	TGCAGCGTTGATGGAGGGAACCAAGAGACCCAGTACTTC